The 24 T cell receptor beta chains reported below all come from one sample, sequenced in a study of blood T cell repertoires in COVID-19. Method: immunoSEQ multiplex PCR; TCRdb's copy keeps in-frame clones and lacks some. The sample has around 170,000 clones, about 87% seen once. Source material: peripheral blood. The receptors originated from a man in his fifties or sixties with COVID-19, enrolled during active disease.

V is TRBV7-2 and J is TRBJ2-7, with TRBD1 matching over 7 bases. This CDR3 spans 17 amino acids. Germline CDR1 SGHTA, CDR2 FQGNSA. V lost 5 bases and J lost 3; bases outside the gene matches: 16. CDR3 nucleotides: TGTGCCAGCAGCCAAACACAGAGCCTGACAGGGTTCTACGAGCAGTACTTC. It encodes CASSQTQSLTGFYEQYF.

This clone has more than one count but fewer than ten. V is TRBV6-5 and J is TRBJ2-7, with TRBD1 matching over 8 bases. This CDR3 contains 15 residues. CDR1 is MNHEY, CDR2 SVGAGI, per germline. V lost 6 bases, J lost 3 bases, and 10 bases stayed unmatched. In DNA form, the CDR3 reads TGTGCCAGCAGAAACAGGGACAGGCGAGACTACGAGCAGTACTTC. Translating it yields CASRNRDRRDYEQYF.

The V gene is TRBV2, the J gene TRBJ1-4, with a tentative D call TRBD1 (6 bases). V was shortened by 6 bases and J by 3 bases, with 14 bases between the two germline ends. The CDR3 is 15 residues long. Germline CDR1 is SNHLY and CDR2 is FYNNEI. The CDR3 DNA reads as TGTGCCAGCAGAGCCCAGGGGTTCCCTAATGAAAAACTGTTTTTT. Translation: CASRAQGFPNEKLFF.

The rearrangement joins TRBV7-2 to TRBJ2-1; 15 nucleotides match TRBD2. There are 16 residues in the CDR3. Germline-derived CDR1 and CDR2 are SGHTA and FQGNSA. V lost 5 bases, J lost 10 bases, and 9 bases stayed unmatched. CDR3 in DNA: TGTGCCAGCAGCCCCAGGACTAGCGGGGGGGCCGGCGAGCAGTTCTTC. It encodes CASSPRTSGGAGEQFF.

This rearrangement joins TRBV7-6 to TRBJ2-1, with 12 bases that match TRBD2. CDR1 is SGHVS and CDR2 is FNYEAQ in the germline V gene. J lost 6 bases, V lost 4 bases, and 4 bases had no gene match. The CDR3 runs to 15 residues. The CDR3 DNA follows: TGTGCCAGCAGCTCAAAGACTAGCGGGAGCAATGAGCAGTTCTTC. It translates to CASSSKTSGSNEQFF. Supplemented by reference TRBV7-6 and TRBJ2-1, the full variable domain reads GAGVSQSPRYKVTKRGQDVALRCDPISGHVSLYWYRQALGQGPEFLTYFNYEAQQDKSGLPNDRFSAERPEGSISTLTIQRTEQRDSAMYRCASSSKTSGSNEQFFGPGTRLTVL.

The chain uses TRBV30 and TRBJ2-2; D gene ambiguous. V was cut by 0 bases and J by 0 bases, with 8 bases left in between. The CDR3 length is 15 residues. Germline values: CDR1 GTSNPN, CDR2 SVGIG (reference sequence). In DNA, the CDR3 is TGTGCCTGGAGTGTACTAATAGCGAACACCGGGGAGCTGTTTTTT. It yields the protein CAWSVLIANTGELFF.

This clone was seen just once. This sequence joins TRBV7-8 and TRBJ1-1; 7 nucleotides match TRBD1. CDR3 length: 13 amino acids. Germline V gene data show CDR1 as SGHVS and CDR2 as FQNEAQ. Germline trimming cut 5 bases from V and 4 bases from J; bases unmatched to any gene: 4. CDR3 nucleotide sequence: TGTGCCAGCAGCCGTAACAGGGGCACTGAAGCTTTCTTT. Its translation: CASSRNRGTEAFF.

The chain couples TRBV19 to TRBJ1-4, with TRBD1 matching 7 bases. Germline lookup yields CDR1 LNHDA and CDR2 SQIVND (reference sequence). The CDR3 contains 14 residues. Losses at the gene ends were 7 bases for V and 5 bases for J; bases not matched to a gene: 7. This chain's CDR3 is CASTRGQENEKLFF. The CDR3 DNA is TGTGCCAGTACCCGTGGACAGGAGAATGAAAAACTGTTTTTT.

The V and J genes are TRBV19 and TRBJ1-2; no definite D call. CDR1 and CDR2 from the germline V gene are LNHDA and SQIVND (reference sequence). The CDR3 runs 13 residues. V lost 5 bases and J lost 10, with 17 bases in between. The CDR3, as DNA: TGTGCCAGTAGTTCCGACATGAATTCTGACTACACCTTC. This sequence encodes CASSSDMNSDYTF. The full variable domain, in which reference TRBV19 and TRBJ1-2 provide the parts outside the CDR3, is DGGITQSPKYLFRKEGQNVTLSCEQNLNHDAMYWYRQDPGQGLRLIYYSQIVNDFQKGDIAEGYSVSREKKESFPLTVTSAQKNPTAFYLCASSSDMNSDYTFGSGTRLTVV.

A note on this clone: At one boundary the junction diverges from the germline segment, which might be a read error. The chain is built from TRBV3-1 (or the pseudogene TRBV3-2) and TRBJ1-3; 8 bases are a match to TRBD1. Germline CDR1 is LGHDT and CDR2 is YNNKEL (reference sequence). This CDR3 region has 17 residues. Here the CDR3 DNA reads TGTGCCAGCAGACAAGCCGGGACAGGTGCGTTCGGAAACACCATATATTTT. Its protein is CASRQAGTGAFGNTIYF.

J is TRBJ2-3 and V is TRBV4-2; D might be TRBD2 (5 bases). V gave up 1 base and J gave up 7 bases, with 15 bases separating them. The germline V gene has CDR1 LGHNA and CDR2 YNFKEQ. The CDR3 has 15 residues. The CDR3 DNA reads as TGTGCCAGCAGCCAAGGCGGGTATCAGGATAATACGCAGTATTTT. Its translation is CASSQGGYQDNTQYF.

The V gene is TRBV6-5, the J gene TRBJ2-1; TRBD2 matches at 11 bases. The V and J ends lost 7 bases and 4 bases, in that order; junction bases with no gene match: 3. CDR1 is MNHEY, CDR2 SVGAGI, per germline. The CDR3 is 14 residues long. This chain's CDR3 is CASILAGGYNEQFF. CDR3 bases: TGTGCCAGCATCCTAGCGGGAGGATACAATGAGCAGTTCTTC.

This clone turned up a few times. The rearrangement joins TRBV27 to TRBJ2-1, with TRBD1 matching over 10 bases. The CDR3 covers 16 residues. With 4 bases clipped from V and 8 bases from J, the junction kept 11 bases outside the gene matches. Germline values: CDR1 MNHEY, CDR2 SMNVEV (reference sequence). CDR3 DNA: TGTGCCAGCAGTTCTGACGTGACAGGGGGCGGGCATGAGCAGTTCTTC. Its protein product is CASSSDVTGGGHEQFF.

This chain connects TRBV6-5 to TRBJ2-7, with a possible D match to TRBD2 (5 bases). The CDR3 sequence is 15 residues long. Germline loops: CDR1 MNHEY, CDR2 SVGAGI. V lost 7 bases, J lost 2 bases, and 18 bases lay in between. CDR3 DNA sequence: TGTGCCAGCAAGGAGGCGGACCATCTAACCTACGAGCAGTACTTC. Protein: CASKEADHLTYEQYF.

The rearrangement links TRBV9 to TRBJ1-1; no reliable D call. This CDR3 is built from 13 residues. Germline V gives CDR1 SGDLS, CDR2 YYNGEE. Trimming removed 3 bases at V and 0 bases at J, with 6 bases between. The CDR3 sequence is CASSAYMNTEAFF. Written as DNA, the CDR3 is TGTGCCAGCAGCGCCTATATGAACACTGAAGCTTTCTTT.

This clone was found once. This chain joins TRBV6-2 or TRBV6-3 and TRBJ1-1; tentative D call: TRBD1 (6 bases). Per germline, CDR1 MNHEY and CDR2 SVGEGT. CDR3 length equals 15 residues. V was cut by 0 bases and J by 4 bases, with 12 bases left in between. The CDR3 protein is CASSYSRGLGTEAFF. The DNA for the CDR3 is TGTGCCAGCAGTTACTCGCGGGGGCTTGGCACTGAAGCTTTCTTT.

This clone was seen only once. The chain joins TRBV18 to TRBJ2-7, with 9 bases that match TRBD1. This CDR3 comprises 15 residues. CDR1 KGHSH and CDR2 LQKENI come from the germline V gene. The V gene end was trimmed by 4 bases and the J gene end by 5 bases; junction bases not matched to a gene: 9. CDR3 DNA sequence: TGTGCCAGCTCACTCGGGACAGGGACTCGGGACGAGCAGTACTTC. Translating it yields CASSLGTGTRDEQYF.

This clone was counted a single time. This chain connects TRBV7-2 to TRBJ2-1; weak D call: TRBD1 (5 bases). CDR3 length: 15 residues. V lost 1 base and J 5 bases, leaving 12 bases between the germline ends. In germline, CDR1 is SGHTA, CDR2 FQGNSA. DNA of the CDR3: TGTGCCAGCAGCTTAGATACTTGGACAAACAATGAGCAGTTCTTC. It encodes CASSLDTWTNNEQFF.

The V gene is TRBV5-6, the J gene TRBJ1-2, with D unclear. Germline V gene lookup returns CDR1 SGHDT and CDR2 YYEEEE. The CDR3 totals 15 residues. V was pared by 6 bases and J by 2 bases, with 17 bases between. The CDR3 DNA reads TGTGCCAGCACCGACGAATGGGCGGGCAACTATGGCTACACCTTC. Translated: CASTDEWAGNYGYTF.

This chain joins TRBV3-1 (or the pseudogene TRBV3-2) and TRBJ2-6; 9 positions match TRBD1. Germline CDR1 is LGHDT and CDR2 is YNNKEL (reference sequence). With 3 bases clipped from V and 0 bases from J, the junction kept 6 bases outside the gene matches. The CDR3 contains 18 residues. The CDR3 loop is CASSHHGTGTSGANVLTF. The DNA of the CDR3 is TGTGCCAGCAGCCACCACGGGACAGGGACCTCTGGGGCCAACGTCCTGACTTTC.

The V and J genes are TRBV3-1 (or the pseudogene TRBV3-2) and TRBJ1-2; no firm D call. V was pared by 0 bases and J by 3 bases, with 11 bases between. The CDR3 length is 15 residues. The germline V gene has CDR1 LGHDT and CDR2 YNNKEL (reference sequence). The CDR3, as DNA: TGTGCCAGCAGCCAAGAGGTCTTGAGTGACTATGGCTACACCTTC. It is translated as CASSQEVLSDYGYTF.

The chain uses TRBV29-1 and TRBJ2-7, with D perhaps TRBD2 (7 bases). Trimming stripped 1 base from V and 8 bases from J, with 21 bases between. CDR3 size: 15 residues. Germline V gene sequence: CDR1 SQVTM, CDR2 ANQGSEA. CDR3 region: CSVEVDGRDNLKQYF. The CDR3 DNA is TGCAGCGTTGAAGTTGATGGGAGGGACAATCTGAAGCAGTACTTC.

CDR3 nucleotides: TGTGCCACCAGTGACGTAGGACAGCGCGAGCAGTACTTC. Protein: CATSDVGQREQYF. The rearrangement uses TRBV24-1 and TRBJ2-7; tentative D call: TRBD1 (6 bases). The CDR3 extends over 13 amino acids. Trimming took 4 bases from V and 6 from J, leaving 12 bases between them. Germline CDR1 is KGHDR and CDR2 is SFDVKD.

The CDR3 reads CATKTSGQETQYF. The DNA for the CDR3 is TGTGCCACAAAGACTAGCGGGCAAGAGACCCAGTACTTC. The rearrangement links TRBV24-1 to TRBJ2-5; 10 bases are shared with TRBD2. V was pared by 10 bases and J by 2 bases, with 3 bases of the junction left unmatched. The CDR3 consists of 13 residues. The germline gives CDR1 KGHDR, CDR2 SFDVKD.